This TCR beta chain was profiled in a study of T cell responses to AZD1222 COVID-19 vaccine. General study results and limits: At baseline, seropositivity was found in only six AZD1222 recipients. Spike-spanning, vaccine-associated CD4 TCRs were dominant at 160-218 and 743-854. Close to half of spike-specific TCRs reportedly recognize unmutated variant regions.

Second doses were pooled across both intervals (about 4 or about 12 weeks). CDR1 is SGHTS, CDR2 YDEGEE, per germline. The CDR3 runs to 13 residues. With 1 base clipped from V and 2 bases from J, the junction kept 0 bases outside the gene matches. Profiling relied on immunoSEQ multiplex PCR, and the TCRdb table lists in-frame clones only, not all of them. The sample holds approximately 140,000 clones; about 91% are singletons and the top ten take around 1.9%. Comments on this clone: Its matching antigen is unknown.

The rearrangement links TRBV5-8 to TRBJ2-7, with TRBD1 identical over 7 bases. Source: peripheral blood, taken 28 days after the second AZD1222 dose. The clonotype comes from an adult who received the AZD1222 COVID-19 vaccine. The chain's CDR3 is CASSLQGAYEQYF. In DNA form, the CDR3 reads TGTGCCAGCAGCTTGCAGGGGGCCTACGAGCAGTACTTC.